The 14 T cell receptor beta chains in this list originate from one sample, sequenced in a study of glioma-infiltrating T cells. TCR alpha and beta CDR3 regions were amplified from RNA using iRepertoire nested multiplex PCR. TCRdb re-analysed the multiplex PCR reads in MiXCR, keeping a single row per CDR3 protein. The table lists around 140,000 distinct CDR3 sequences, around 40% of them singletons. The sample was glioma tissue, nonneoplastic brain tissue, or PBMCs (not recorded which). The receptors stem from a human donor with low-grade glioma or glioblastoma, undergoing nonglioma brain surgery, or in good health (not recorded which).

On this clonotype itself: A much larger clone differs by one base, so this may be a read error. The chain carries TRBV20-1 and TRBJ2-5; perhaps D is TRBD1 or TRBD2 (7 bases each). Between the trimmed V and J ends, which lost 7 bases and 10 bases, there was a span of 25 bases. The germline gives CDR1 DFQATT, CDR2 SNEGSKA (reference sequence). This CDR3 has 14 amino acids. CDR3: CSEGRDRNRGGQYF. The CDR3 DNA follows: TGCAGTGAGGGCCGGGACAGAAACCGCGGGGGCCAGTACTTC.

Only a few counts were recorded for this clonotype. V and J are TRBV7-2 and TRBJ2-4, with 10 bases aligning to TRBD2. Germline CDR1 SGHTA, CDR2 FQGNSA. This CDR3 is 19 amino acids long. The V segment lost 1 base and the J segment 2 bases; nucleotides outside the gene matches: 11. Here the CDR3 reads CASSLVTSGNEMSKNIQYF. For the CDR3, the DNA is TGTGCCAGCAGCTTAGTTACTAGCGGGAACGAAATGTCCAAAAACATTCAGTACTTC.

This sequence joins TRBV28 and TRBJ2-1; D might be TRBD2 (5 bases). The CDR3 is made up of 13 amino acids. Looked up from germline, CDR1 is MDHEN and CDR2 is SYDVKM. The V and J ends lost 5 bases and 8 bases respectively, with 13 bases between them. The CDR3 loop is CASSVERIYEQFF. The CDR3 coding sequence is TGTGCCAGCAGTGTTGAGCGGATCTATGAGCAGTTCTTC.

Ten or more counts support this clonotype. The chain combines TRBV28 with TRBJ1-2, with TRBD1 matching 7 bases. The V segment lost 4 bases and the J segment 3 bases; nucleotides outside the gene matches: 2. The germline V gene encodes CDR1 MDHEN and CDR2 SYDVKM. This CDR3 region has 13 residues. This CDR3 is CASSSGTDYGYTF. CDR3 nucleotide sequence: TGTGCCAGCAGTTCCGGGACAGACTATGGCTACACCTTC.

This clonotype has just a few counts. The chain carries TRBV6-2 or TRBV6-3 and TRBJ1-6; TRBD1 aligns across 8 bases. Germline values: CDR1 MNHEY, CDR2 SVGEGT. CDR3 length: 14 residues. Trimming took 6 bases from V and 7 from J; bases not matched to a gene: 5. CDR3 nucleotides: TGTGCCAGCAGAGCAACAGGGGGAAATTCACCCCTCCACTTT. It encodes CASRATGGNSPLHF.

This clonotype turned up a few times. V gene TRBV3-1 combines with J gene TRBJ2-7; D gene ambiguous. The length of the CDR3 is 15 residues. CDR1 and CDR2 (germline): LGHDT, YNNKEL (reference sequence). Trimming shortened V by 0 bases and J by 5 bases, and 14 bases separated the two germline ends. The CDR3 coding sequence is TGTGCCAGCAGCCAAGACGGTGCCGAGGAAGACGAGCAGTACTTC. It specifies CASSQDGAEEDEQYF.

This clonotype appeared a few times. The V call is TRBV20-1, the J call TRBJ2-1; D is possibly TRBD2 (5 bases). Germline CDR1 reads DFQATT; CDR2 reads SNEGSKA (reference sequence). The length of the CDR3 is 16 residues. Trimming took off 0 bases at V and 0 bases at J, with 12 bases between the two ends. As DNA, the CDR3 is TGCAGTGCTAGAGACCCGGACTCGAGCTCCTACAATGAGCAGTTCTTC. Translating it yields CSARDPDSSSYNEQFF.

Worth noting for this clonotype: Since a much larger clone is just one base distant, this may be a read error. This sequence joins TRBV20-1 and TRBJ2-3; the D is unclear. With the DNA end fitting TRBJ1-5 better, the J assignment may be wrong. Germline V gene data show CDR1 as DFQATT and CDR2 as SNEGSKA (reference sequence). The CDR3 runs to 13 residues. CDR3 in amino acids: CSATYISTDTQHF. Written as DNA, the CDR3 is TGCAGTGCAACATACATTAGCACAGATACGCAGCATTTT.

This clonotype was observed once. This chain uses TRBV28 with TRBJ2-7, with TRBD2 matching over 10 bases. J lost 6 bases, V lost 3 bases, and 11 bases had no gene match. The CDR3 is made up of 16 amino acids. The V gene's germline CDR1 is MDHEN and CDR2 SYDVKM. The CDR3 nucleotides read TGTGCCAGCAGTTTTAGTGCCCTAGCGGGAGTGGGCGAGCAGTACTTC. It is translated as CASSFSALAGVGEQYF.

There are a few counts of this clonotype. The chain couples TRBV7-2 to TRBJ1-2; no definite D call. This CDR3 spans 13 amino acids. Germline CDR1 SGHTA, CDR2 FQGNSA. V dropped 3 bases and J dropped 4 bases, with 9 bases sitting between them. DNA for the CDR3: TGTGCCAGCAGCTTTTCCCGGGGCTATGGCTACACCTTC. Protein: CASSFSRGYGYTF.

There are a few counts of this clonotype. The CDR3 sequence is CASSPGTQNIQYF. CDR3 bases: TGTGCCAGCAGCCCCGGGACACAAAACATTCAGTACTTC. The V and J genes are TRBV11-3 and TRBJ2-4, with D possibly matching TRBD1 (6 bases). Germline assignment: CDR1 SGHNT and CDR2 YENEEA. The CDR3 runs to 13 residues. Trimming pared 5 bases from V and 5 bases from J, leaving 10 bases between.

This rearrangement joins TRBV7-8 to TRBJ1-2; 9 positions match TRBD1. Germline V CDR1 and CDR2: SGHVS, FQNEAQ. The ends lost 4 bases at V and 2 bases at J; junction bases unmatched: 5. The CDR3 runs to 15 residues. The CDR3: CASSSYRGQNYGYTF. DNA of the CDR3: TGTGCCAGCAGCTCGTACAGGGGGCAGAACTATGGCTACACCTTC.

This clonotype was observed a single time. The chain carries TRBV20-1 and TRBJ2-7; D may be TRBD1 (5 bases). Germline CDR1 reads DFQATT; CDR2 reads SNEGSKA (reference sequence). The CDR3 has 14 amino acids. The V end was cut by 5 bases, the J end by 2 bases, with 16 bases between. The CDR3: CSAARQSPPYEQYF. The CDR3 coding sequence is TGCAGTGCTGCCCGACAGTCACCCCCCTACGAGCAGTACTTC.

V is TRBV6-1 and J is TRBJ2-7, with D perhaps assigned TRBD1 or TRBD2 (5 bases each). The germline V gene encodes CDR1 MNHNS and CDR2 SASEGT. Between the trimmed V and J ends, which lost 4 bases and 3 bases, there was a span of 10 bases. The CDR3 is 13 residues long. The CDR3 DNA is TGTGCCAGCAGTGGGGGACGGAGCTACGAGCAGTACTTC. It yields the protein CASSGGRSYEQYF.